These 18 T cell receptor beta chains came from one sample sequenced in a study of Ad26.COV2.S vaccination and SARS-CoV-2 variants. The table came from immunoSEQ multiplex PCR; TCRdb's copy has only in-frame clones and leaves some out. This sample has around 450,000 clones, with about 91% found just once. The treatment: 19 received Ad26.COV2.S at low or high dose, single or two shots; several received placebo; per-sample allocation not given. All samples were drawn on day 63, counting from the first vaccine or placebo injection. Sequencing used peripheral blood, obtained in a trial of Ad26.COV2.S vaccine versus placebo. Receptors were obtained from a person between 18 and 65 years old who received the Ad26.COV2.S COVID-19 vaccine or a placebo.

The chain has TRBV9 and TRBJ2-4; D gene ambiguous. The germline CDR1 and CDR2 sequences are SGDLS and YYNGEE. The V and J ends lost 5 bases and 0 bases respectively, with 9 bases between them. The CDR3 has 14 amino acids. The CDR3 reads CASSPTLAKNIQYF. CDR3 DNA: TGTGCCAGCAGTCCAACGTTAGCCAAAAACATTCAGTACTTC.

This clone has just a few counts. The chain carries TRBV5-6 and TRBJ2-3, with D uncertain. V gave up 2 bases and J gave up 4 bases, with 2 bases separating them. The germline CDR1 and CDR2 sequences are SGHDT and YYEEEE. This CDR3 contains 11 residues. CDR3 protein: CASSFADTQYF. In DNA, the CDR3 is TGTGCCAGCAGCTTCGCAGATACGCAGTATTTT.

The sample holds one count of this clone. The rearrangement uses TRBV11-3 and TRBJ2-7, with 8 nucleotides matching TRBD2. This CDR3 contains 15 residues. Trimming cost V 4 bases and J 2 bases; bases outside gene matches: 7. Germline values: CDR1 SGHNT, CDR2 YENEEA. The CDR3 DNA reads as TGTGCCAGCAGCTCCCTCAGTAGCGGGACCTACGAGCAGTACGTC. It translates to CASSSLSSGTYEQYV.

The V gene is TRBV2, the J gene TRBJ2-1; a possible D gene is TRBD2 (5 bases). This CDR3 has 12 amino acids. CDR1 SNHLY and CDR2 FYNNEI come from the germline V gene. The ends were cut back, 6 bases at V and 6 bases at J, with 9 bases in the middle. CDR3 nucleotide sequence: TGTGCCAGCAGGGACTGGTCCAATGAGCAGTTCTTC. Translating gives CASRDWSNEQFF.

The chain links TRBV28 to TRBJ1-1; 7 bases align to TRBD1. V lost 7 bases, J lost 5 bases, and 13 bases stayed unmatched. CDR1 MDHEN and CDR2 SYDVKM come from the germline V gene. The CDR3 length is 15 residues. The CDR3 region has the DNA TGTGCCAGCAATTCGTTACAGGGGATAGGAACTGAAGCTTTCTTT. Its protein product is CASNSLQGIGTEAFF.

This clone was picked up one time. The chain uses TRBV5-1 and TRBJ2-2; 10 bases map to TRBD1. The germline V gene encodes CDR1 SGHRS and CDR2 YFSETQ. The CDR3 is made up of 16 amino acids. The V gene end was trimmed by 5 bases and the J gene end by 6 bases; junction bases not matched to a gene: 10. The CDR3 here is CASSAGTGVPPGELFF. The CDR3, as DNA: TGCGCCAGCAGTGCCGGGACAGGGGTCCCCCCCGGGGAGCTGTTTTTT.

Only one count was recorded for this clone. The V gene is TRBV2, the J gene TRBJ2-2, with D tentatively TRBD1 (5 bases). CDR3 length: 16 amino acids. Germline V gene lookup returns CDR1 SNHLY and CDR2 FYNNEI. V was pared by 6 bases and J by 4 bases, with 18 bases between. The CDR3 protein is CASSPRSGFGTGELFF. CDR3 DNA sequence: TGTGCCAGCAGCCCCAGGTCAGGGTTTGGCACCGGGGAGCTGTTTTTT. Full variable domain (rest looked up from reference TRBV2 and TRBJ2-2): EPEVTQTPSHQVTQMGQEVILRCVPISNHLYFYWYRQILGQKVEFLVSFYNNEISEKSEIFDDQFSVERPDGSNFTLKIRSTKLEDSAMYFCASSPRSGFGTGELFFGEGSRLTVL.

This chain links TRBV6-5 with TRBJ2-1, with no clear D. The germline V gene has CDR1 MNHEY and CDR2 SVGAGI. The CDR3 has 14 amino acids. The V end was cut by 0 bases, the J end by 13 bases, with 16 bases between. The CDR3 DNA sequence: TGTGCCAGCAGTTACTCGGTGGCTAACCCCCCCCAGTTCTTC. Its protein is CASSYSVANPPQFF.

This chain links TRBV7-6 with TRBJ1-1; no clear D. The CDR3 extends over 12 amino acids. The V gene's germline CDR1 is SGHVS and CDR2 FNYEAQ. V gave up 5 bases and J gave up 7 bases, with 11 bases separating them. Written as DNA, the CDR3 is TGTGCCAGCAGCCCCTGGAGCGGTGAAGCTTTCTTT. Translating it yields CASSPWSGEAFF.

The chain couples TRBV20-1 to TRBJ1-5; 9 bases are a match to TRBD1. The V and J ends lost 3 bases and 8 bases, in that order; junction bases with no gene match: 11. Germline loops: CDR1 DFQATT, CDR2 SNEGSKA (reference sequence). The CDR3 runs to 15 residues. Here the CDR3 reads CSASGGTGKVKPQHF. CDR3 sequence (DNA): TGCAGTGCTAGTGGCGGGACAGGGAAGGTGAAGCCCCAGCATTTT.

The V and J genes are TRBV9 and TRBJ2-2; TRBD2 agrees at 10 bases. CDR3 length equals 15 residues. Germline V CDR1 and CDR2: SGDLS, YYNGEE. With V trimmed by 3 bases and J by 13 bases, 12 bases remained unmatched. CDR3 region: CASSASGGRNEGLFF. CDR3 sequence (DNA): TGTGCCAGCAGCGCTAGCGGGGGCCGGAATGAGGGGCTGTTTTTT.

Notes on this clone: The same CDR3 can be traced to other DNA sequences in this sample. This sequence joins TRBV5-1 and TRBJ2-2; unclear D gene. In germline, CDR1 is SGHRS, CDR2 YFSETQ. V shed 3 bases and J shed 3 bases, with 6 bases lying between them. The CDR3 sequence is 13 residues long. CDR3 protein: CASSSQDTGELFF. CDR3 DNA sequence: TGCGCCAGCAGCTCCCAGGACACCGGGGAGCTGTTTTTT.

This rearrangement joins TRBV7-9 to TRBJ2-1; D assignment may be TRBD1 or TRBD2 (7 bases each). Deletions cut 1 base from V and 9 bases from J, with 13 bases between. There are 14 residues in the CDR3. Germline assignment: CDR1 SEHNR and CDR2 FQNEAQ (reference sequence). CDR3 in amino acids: CASSLVGGDSEQFF. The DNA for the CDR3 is TGTGCCAGCAGCTTAGTTGGGGGGGACAGTGAGCAGTTCTTC. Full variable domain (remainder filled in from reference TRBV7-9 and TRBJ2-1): DTGVSQNPRHKITKRGQNVTFRCDPISEHNRLYWYRQTLGQGPEFLTYFQNEAQLEKSRLLSDRFSAERPKGSFSTLEIQRTEQGDSAMYLCASSLVGGDSEQFFGPGTRLTVL.

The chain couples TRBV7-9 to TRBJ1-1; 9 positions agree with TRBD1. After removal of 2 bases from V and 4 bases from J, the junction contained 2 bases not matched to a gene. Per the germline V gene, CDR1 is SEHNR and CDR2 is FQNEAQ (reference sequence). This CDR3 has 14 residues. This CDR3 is CASSLTGGVTEAFF. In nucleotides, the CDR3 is TGTGCCAGCAGCTTAACAGGGGGCGTCACTGAAGCTTTCTTT.

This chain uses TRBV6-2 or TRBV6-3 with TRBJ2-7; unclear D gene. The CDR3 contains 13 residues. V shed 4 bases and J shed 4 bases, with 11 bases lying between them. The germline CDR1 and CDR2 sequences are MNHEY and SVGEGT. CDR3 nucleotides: TGTGCCAGCAGTTCGCCGCTAGATTACGAGCAGTACTTC. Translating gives CASSSPLDYEQYF.

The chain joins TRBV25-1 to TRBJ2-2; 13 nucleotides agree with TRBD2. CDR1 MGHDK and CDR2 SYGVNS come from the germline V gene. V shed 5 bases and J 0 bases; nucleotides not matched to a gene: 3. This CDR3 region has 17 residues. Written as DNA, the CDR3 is TGTGCCAGCAGTTCGACTAGCGGGAGGACGAACACCGGGGAGCTGTTTTTT. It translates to CASSSTSGRTNTGELFF.

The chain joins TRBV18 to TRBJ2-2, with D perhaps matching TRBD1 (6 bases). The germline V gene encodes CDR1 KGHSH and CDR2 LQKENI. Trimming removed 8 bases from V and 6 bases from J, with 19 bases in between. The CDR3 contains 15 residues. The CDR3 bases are TGTGCCAGCCCAGGGCAGGGGAGTAACGCCGGGGAGCTGTTTTTT. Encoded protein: CASPGQGSNAGELFF.

The CDR3 loop reads CAWKRGPSWGSPLHF. CDR3 DNA sequence: TGTGCCTGGAAAAGGGGACCCAGTTGGGGGTCACCCCTCCACTTT. This rearrangement joins TRBV30 to TRBJ1-6; weak D call: TRBD1 (5 bases). The V and J ends lost 4 bases and 10 bases respectively, with 20 bases between them. The CDR3 loop spans 15 amino acids. Germline CDR1 reads GTSNPN; CDR2 reads SVGIG (reference sequence).